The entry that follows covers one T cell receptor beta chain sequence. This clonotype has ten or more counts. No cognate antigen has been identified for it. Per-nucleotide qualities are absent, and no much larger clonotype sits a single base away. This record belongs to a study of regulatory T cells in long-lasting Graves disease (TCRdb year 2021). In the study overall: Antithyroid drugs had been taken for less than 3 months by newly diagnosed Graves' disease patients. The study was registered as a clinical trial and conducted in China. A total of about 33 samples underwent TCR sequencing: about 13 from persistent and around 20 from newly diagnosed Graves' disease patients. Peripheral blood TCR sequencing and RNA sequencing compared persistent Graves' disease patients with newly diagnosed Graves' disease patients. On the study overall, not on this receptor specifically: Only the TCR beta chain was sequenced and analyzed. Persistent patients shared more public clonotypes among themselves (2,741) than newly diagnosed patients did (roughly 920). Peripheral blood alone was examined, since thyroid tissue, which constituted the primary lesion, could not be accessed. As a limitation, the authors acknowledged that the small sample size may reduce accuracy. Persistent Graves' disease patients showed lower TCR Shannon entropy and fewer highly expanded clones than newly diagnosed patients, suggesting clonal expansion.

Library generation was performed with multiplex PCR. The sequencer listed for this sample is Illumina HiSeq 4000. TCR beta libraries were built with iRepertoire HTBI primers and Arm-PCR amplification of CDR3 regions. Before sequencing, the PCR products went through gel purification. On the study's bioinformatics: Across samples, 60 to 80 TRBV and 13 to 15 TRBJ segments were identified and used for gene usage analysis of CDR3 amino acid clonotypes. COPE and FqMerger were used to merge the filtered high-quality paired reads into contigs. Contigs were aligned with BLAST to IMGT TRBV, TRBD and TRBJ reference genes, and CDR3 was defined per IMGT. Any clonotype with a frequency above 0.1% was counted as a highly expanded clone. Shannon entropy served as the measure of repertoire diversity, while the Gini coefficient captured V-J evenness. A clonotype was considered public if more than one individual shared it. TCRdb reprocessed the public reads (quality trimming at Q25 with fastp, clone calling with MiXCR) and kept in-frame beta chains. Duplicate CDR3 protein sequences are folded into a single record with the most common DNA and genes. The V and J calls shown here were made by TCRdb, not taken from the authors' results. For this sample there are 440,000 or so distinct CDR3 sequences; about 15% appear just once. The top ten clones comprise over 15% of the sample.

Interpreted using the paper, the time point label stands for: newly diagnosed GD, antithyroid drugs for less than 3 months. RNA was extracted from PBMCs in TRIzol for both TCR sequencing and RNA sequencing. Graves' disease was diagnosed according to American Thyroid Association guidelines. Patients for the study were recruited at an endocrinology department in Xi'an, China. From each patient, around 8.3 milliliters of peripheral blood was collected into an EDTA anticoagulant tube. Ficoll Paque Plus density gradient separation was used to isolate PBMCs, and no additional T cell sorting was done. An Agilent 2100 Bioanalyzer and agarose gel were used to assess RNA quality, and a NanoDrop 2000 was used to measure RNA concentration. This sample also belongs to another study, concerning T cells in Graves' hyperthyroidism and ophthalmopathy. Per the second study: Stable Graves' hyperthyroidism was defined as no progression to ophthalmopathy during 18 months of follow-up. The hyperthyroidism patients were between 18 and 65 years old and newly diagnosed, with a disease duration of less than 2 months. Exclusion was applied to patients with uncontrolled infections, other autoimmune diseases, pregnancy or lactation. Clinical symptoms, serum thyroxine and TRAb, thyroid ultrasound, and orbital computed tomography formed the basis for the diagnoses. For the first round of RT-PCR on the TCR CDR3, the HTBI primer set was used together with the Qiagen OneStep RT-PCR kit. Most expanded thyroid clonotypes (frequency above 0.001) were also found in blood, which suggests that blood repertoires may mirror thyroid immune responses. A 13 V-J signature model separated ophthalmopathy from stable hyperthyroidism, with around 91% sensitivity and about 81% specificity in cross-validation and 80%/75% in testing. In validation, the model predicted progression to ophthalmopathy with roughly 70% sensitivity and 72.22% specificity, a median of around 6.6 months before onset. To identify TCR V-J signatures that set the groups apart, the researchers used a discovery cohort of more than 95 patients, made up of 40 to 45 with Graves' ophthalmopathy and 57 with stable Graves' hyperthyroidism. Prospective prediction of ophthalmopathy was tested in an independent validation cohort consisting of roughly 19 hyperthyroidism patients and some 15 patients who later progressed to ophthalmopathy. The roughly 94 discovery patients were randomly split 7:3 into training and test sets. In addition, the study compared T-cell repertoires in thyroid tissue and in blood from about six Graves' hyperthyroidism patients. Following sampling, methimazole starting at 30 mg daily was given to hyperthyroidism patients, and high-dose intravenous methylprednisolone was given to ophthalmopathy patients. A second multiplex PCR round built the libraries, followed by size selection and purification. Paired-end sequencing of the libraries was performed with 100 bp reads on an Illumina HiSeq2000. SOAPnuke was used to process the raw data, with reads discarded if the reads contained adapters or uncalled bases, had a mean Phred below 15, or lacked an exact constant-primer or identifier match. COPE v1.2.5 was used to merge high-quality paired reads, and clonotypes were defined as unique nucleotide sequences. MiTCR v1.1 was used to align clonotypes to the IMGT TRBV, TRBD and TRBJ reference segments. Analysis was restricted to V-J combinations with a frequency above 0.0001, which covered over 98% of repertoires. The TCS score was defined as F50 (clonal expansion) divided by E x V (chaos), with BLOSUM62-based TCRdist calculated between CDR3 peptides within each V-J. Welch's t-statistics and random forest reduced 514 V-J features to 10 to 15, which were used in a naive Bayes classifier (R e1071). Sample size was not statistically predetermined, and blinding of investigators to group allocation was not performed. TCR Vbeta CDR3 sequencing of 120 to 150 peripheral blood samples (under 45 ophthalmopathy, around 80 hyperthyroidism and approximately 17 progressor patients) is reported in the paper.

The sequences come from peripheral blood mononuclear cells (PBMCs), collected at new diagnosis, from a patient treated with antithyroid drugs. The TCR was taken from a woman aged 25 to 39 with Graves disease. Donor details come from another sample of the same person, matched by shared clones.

CDR3 region: CSALILMGDPQHF. The nucleotide sequence is given as TGCAGTGCTCTCATCTTGATGGGGGACCCCCAGCATTTT. The chain is assembled from TRBV20-1 and TRBJ1-5; perhaps TRBD1 is the D gene, with 5 bases matching. From cysteine to phenylalanine, the CDR3 is 13 amino acids long. Just CDR3 DNA is preserved here, 39 bases in frame from base 1. CDR1 is given as DFQATT and CDR2 as SNEGSKA, both from the germline V gene (reference sequence). V was cut back by 5 bases and J by 10 bases, leaving a gap of 18 bases between them.